This T cell receptor (beta chain) is drawn from a study of human T cells and chemical hapten exposure. Study findings and constraints: DPC sensitization left the count of TCRs above 1 in 1000 unchanged.

The CDR3 is made up of 14 amino acids. Germline values: CDR1 DFQATT, CDR2 SNEGSKA (reference sequence). The ends were cut back, 6 bases at V and 5 bases at J, with 19 bases in the middle. This clonotype was recorded a few times. Its antigen remains unknown. Researchers extracted total RNA from unfractionated whole blood. Individual cDNA molecules in this library carried unique molecular identifiers. In TCRdb, the reads were re-called with MiXCR into one record per CDR3 protein. The sample contains around 120,000 distinct CDR3 sequences, about 8.9% of which appear only once. Sequenced: whole blood. This chain connects TRBV20-1 to TRBJ2-5; TRBD1 or TRBD2 may be the D gene (5 bases each). The sequence was obtained from a human donor in good health. Some clones in this sample may be carry-over from other donors' samples. The CDR3 protein is CSAPPTRDGETQYF. DNA for the CDR3: TGCAGTGCCCCACCCACTAGGGACGGGGAGACCCAGTACTTC.